Below, one T cell receptor (beta chain) is given with its context. Antigen specificity is unknown. These data come from a study of blood T cells in healthy people across ages. Per sample, extraction of total RNA gave at least 5.5 micrograms in every case. A second PCR of about 7 to 12 cycles used a sample-barcoded 5' primer and a J-beta primer mix. Each CDR3 protein gets one entry after TCRdb re-called the 5' RACE reads with MiXCR. The sample yields 780,000 or so distinct CDR3 sequences, roughly 56% seen once. Findings and limits, study-wide: Estimates of diversity drawn from one million T cells were considered underestimates.

The sample taken for sequencing was blood. The clonotype originates from a man in his forties in good health.

CDR3 sequence reads: CASSQVVNEQFF. The CDR3 DNA reads TGTGCCAGCAGCCAAGTGGTCAATGAGCAGTTCTTC. The J gene is TRBJ2-1, the V gene TRBV3-1; D gene ambiguous. V lost 1 base to trimming and J lost 6 bases, with 4 bases between them. The length of the CDR3 is 12 residues. Germline V lookup: CDR1 LGHDT, CDR2 YNNKEL (reference sequence).